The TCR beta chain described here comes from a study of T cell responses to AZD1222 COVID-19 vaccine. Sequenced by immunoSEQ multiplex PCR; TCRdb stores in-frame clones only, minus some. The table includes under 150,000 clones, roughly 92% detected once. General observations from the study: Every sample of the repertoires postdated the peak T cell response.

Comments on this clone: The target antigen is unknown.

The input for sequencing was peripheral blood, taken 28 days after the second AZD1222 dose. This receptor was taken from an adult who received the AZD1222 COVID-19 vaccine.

This CDR3 reads CASFDQREGELFF. The CDR3 region has the DNA TGTGCCAGTTTCGATCAGAGAGAAGGGGAGCTGTTTTTT. The chain employs TRBV28 and TRBJ2-2; D remains ambiguous. Germline V gives CDR1 MDHEN, CDR2 SYDVKM. This CDR3 has 13 residues. Trimming shortened V by 9 bases and J by 8 bases, and 16 bases separated the two germline ends.